The rows below give T cell receptor beta chains drawn from one sample of a study of blood T cell repertoires in COVID-19. Profiled with immunoSEQ multiplex PCR; TCRdb holds only in-frame clones, not every one. The sample shows just over 80,000 clones, around 76% of them seen only once. The sample comprised peripheral blood. The receptors stem from an elderly woman with active or convalescent COVID-19. Both conserved end residues are part of each CDR3. Each record gives: clone size, V gene, J gene, CDR3 length, D gene, CDR3 protein, CDR3 DNA. A D gene is named only where the DNA matches it firmly. Clone size is shown for a subset of rows, as once, few, many or a class of expanded clone.

clone size: .
V gene: TRBV28
J gene: TRBJ1-2
CDR3 length: 11
D gene: TRBD1
CDR3 protein: CASRGGGGYTF
CDR3 DNA: TGTGCCAGCAGAGGAGGGGGCGGCTACACCTTC

clone size: .
V gene: TRBV2
J gene: TRBJ2-1
CDR3 length: 16
D gene: .
CDR3 protein: CASSEQVLFPLNEQFF
CDR3 DNA: TGTGCCAGCAGTGAACAGGTCCTGTTTCCGCTTAATGAGCAGTTCTTC

clone size: once
V gene: TRBV27
J gene: TRBJ1-5
CDR3 length: 14
D gene: .
CDR3 protein: CASSFRGINQPQHF
CDR3 DNA: TGTGCCAGCAGTTTTCGGGGAATCAATCAGCCCCAGCATTTT

clone size: few
V gene: TRBV2
J gene: TRBJ1-3
CDR3 length: 13
D gene: .
CDR3 protein: CASSRDLQEVIYF
CDR3 DNA: TGTGCCAGCAGTAGGGACTTGCAAGAGGTCATATATTTT

clone size: once
V gene: TRBV6-5
J gene: TRBJ1-1
CDR3 length: 15
D gene: TRBD1
CDR3 protein: CASSLGQGRDTEAFF
CDR3 DNA: TGTGCCAGCAGTCTAGGACAGGGGAGAGACACTGAAGCTTTCTTT

clone size: .
V gene: TRBV6-1
J gene: TRBJ2-3
CDR3 length: 15
D gene: TRBD2
CDR3 protein: CASSDLSGGADTQYF
CDR3 DNA: TGTGCCAGCAGTGATTTGAGCGGGGGCGCAGATACGCAGTATTTT

clone size: .
V gene: TRBV7-2
J gene: TRBJ2-3
CDR3 length: 14
D gene: TRBD1
CDR3 protein: CASSLGQGADTQYF
CDR3 DNA: TGTGCCAGCAGCTTGGGACAGGGGGCAGATACGCAGTATTTT

clone size: .
V gene: TRBV6-5
J gene: TRBJ2-1
CDR3 length: 16
D gene: TRBD2
CDR3 protein: CASSYSGLAGANEQFF
CDR3 DNA: TGTGCCAGCAGTTACTCGGGACTAGCGGGGGCCAATGAGCAGTTCTTC

clone size: .
V gene: TRBV9
J gene: TRBJ2-3
CDR3 length: 14
D gene: TRBD2
CDR3 protein: CASSPGTRLDTQYF
CDR3 DNA: TGTGCCAGCAGCCCCGGGACTAGGCTAGATACGCAGTATTTT

clone size: .
V gene: TRBV5-1
J gene: TRBJ2-2
CDR3 length: 12
D gene: .
CDR3 protein: CASSLARGELFF
CDR3 DNA: TGCGCCAGCAGCTTGGCCAGGGGGGAGCTGTTTTTT

clone size: .
V gene: TRBV19
J gene: TRBJ1-2
CDR3 length: 14
D gene: TRBD1
CDR3 protein: CASGPTGGQGGYTF
CDR3 DNA: TGTGCCAGTGGACCGACAGGGGGACAGGGTGGCTACACCTTC

clone size: few
V gene: TRBV4-1
J gene: TRBJ2-2
CDR3 length: 17
D gene: TRBD1
CDR3 protein: CASSQDVQGANTGELFF
CDR3 DNA: TGCGCCAGCAGCCAAGATGTGCAGGGGGCGAACACCGGGGAGCTGTTTTTT

clone size: .
V gene: TRBV5-4
J gene: TRBJ1-4
CDR3 length: 13
D gene: .
CDR3 protein: CASSSGEREKLFF
CDR3 DNA: TGTGCCAGCAGCTCCGGGGAGAGGGAAAAACTGTTTTTT

clone size: .
V gene: TRBV5-6
J gene: TRBJ1-2
CDR3 length: 17
D gene: TRBD1
CDR3 protein: CASSPPGTGNRAYGYTF
CDR3 DNA: TGTGCCAGCAGCCCTCCCGGGACAGGAAACCGAGCCTATGGCTACACCTTC

clone size: .
V gene: TRBV28
J gene: TRBJ1-1
CDR3 length: 15
D gene: .
CDR3 protein: CASSSPGEGSTEAFF
CDR3 DNA: TGTGCCAGCAGCTCCCCCGGGGAGGGAAGCACTGAAGCTTTCTTT

clone size: .
V gene: TRBV12-5
J gene: TRBJ1-2
CDR3 length: 12
D gene: TRBD1
CDR3 protein: CASGDRGYGYTF
CDR3 DNA: TGTGCTAGTGGCGACAGGGGCTATGGCTACACCTTC

clone size: .
V gene: TRBV7-8
J gene: TRBJ2-5
CDR3 length: 15
D gene: .
CDR3 protein: CASSLGLGARETQYF
CDR3 DNA: TGTGCCAGCAGCTTAGGATTGGGGGCGCGGGAGACCCAGTACTTC

clone size: few
V gene: TRBV2
J gene: TRBJ2-5
CDR3 length: 16
D gene: TRBD2
CDR3 protein: CASRRTTSGPRETQYF
CDR3 DNA: TGTGCCAGCAGACGGACGACTAGCGGGCCCCGCGAGACCCAGTACTTC

clone size: few
V gene: TRBV5-1
J gene: TRBJ1-1
CDR3 length: 15
D gene: .
CDR3 protein: CASSLAGDLNTEAFF
CDR3 DNA: TGCGCCAGCAGCTTGGCGGGAGACTTGAACACTGAAGCTTTCTTT

clone size: .
V gene: TRBV15
J gene: TRBJ1-5
CDR3 length: 14
D gene: TRBD1
CDR3 protein: CATSQTGTNQPQHF
CDR3 DNA: TGTGCCACCAGCCAGACAGGGACTAATCAGCCCCAGCATTTT

clone size: .
V gene: TRBV5-1
J gene: TRBJ1-3
CDR3 length: 15
D gene: .
CDR3 protein: CASSSTTASGNTIYF
CDR3 DNA: TGCGCCAGCAGCTCAACGACAGCCTCTGGAAACACCATATATTTT

clone size: .
V gene: TRBV7-2
J gene: TRBJ1-2
CDR3 length: 15
D gene: TRBD1
CDR3 protein: CASSPRGRSLYGYTF
CDR3 DNA: TGTGCCAGCAGCCCCAGGGGGCGCAGCCTCTATGGCTACACCTTC

clone size: .
V gene: TRBV4-3
J gene: TRBJ2-2
CDR3 length: 13
D gene: .
CDR3 protein: CASSQDRAGELFF
CDR3 DNA: TGCGCCAGCAGCCAAGATCGGGCCGGGGAGCTGTTTTTT

clone size: few
V gene: TRBV29-1
J gene: TRBJ2-2
CDR3 length: 14
D gene: .
CDR3 protein: CSATPTGEAGELFF
CDR3 DNA: TGCAGCGCGACGCCGACAGGAGAGGCCGGGGAGCTGTTTTTT

clone size: .
V gene: TRBV29-1
J gene: TRBJ2-1
CDR3 length: 12
D gene: .
CDR3 protein: CSVNREPNEQFF
CDR3 DNA: TGCAGCGTTAATAGGGAGCCGAATGAGCAGTTCTTC